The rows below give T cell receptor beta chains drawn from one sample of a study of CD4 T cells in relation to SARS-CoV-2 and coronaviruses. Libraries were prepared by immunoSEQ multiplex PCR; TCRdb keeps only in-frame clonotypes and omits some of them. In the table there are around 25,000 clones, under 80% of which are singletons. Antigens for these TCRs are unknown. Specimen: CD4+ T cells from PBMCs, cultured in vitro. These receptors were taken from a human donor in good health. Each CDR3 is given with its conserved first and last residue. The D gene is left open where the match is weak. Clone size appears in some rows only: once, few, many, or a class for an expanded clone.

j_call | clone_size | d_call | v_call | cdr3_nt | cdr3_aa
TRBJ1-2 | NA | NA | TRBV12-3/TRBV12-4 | TGTGCCAGCAGCCTGGGAGGAAACTATGGCTACACCTTC | CASSLGGNYGYTF
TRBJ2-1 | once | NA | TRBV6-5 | TGTGCCAGCCACGTTGGGCCTGAGCAGTTCTTC | CASHVGPEQFF
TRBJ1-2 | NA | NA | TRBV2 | TGTGCCAGCAGTCAAACAGGCGTTTATGGCTACACCTTC | CASSQTGVYGYTF
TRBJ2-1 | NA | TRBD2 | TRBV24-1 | TGTGCCACCAGTGATCCCGTAGCGGGAGTTGGTGAGCAGTTCTTC | CATSDPVAGVGEQFF
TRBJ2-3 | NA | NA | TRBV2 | TGTGCCAGCACGAACACCGGGGATACGCAGTATTTT | CASTNTGDTQYF
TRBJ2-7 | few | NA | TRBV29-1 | TGCAGCGTTGAAAGAGGGACGCACGAGCAGTACTTC | CSVERGTHEQYF
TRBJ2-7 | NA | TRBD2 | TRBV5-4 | TGTGCCAGCAGCCTAAATAGCGGGAGGGCCACTCAGTACTTC | CASSLNSGRATQYF
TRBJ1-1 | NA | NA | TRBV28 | TGTGCCACCTGGGGATGGCCCCAAGAAGCTTTCTTT | CATWGWPQEAFF
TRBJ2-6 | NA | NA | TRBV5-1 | TGCGCCAGCAGCGGATTAGGGCCGACCAACGTCCTGACTTTC | CASSGLGPTNVLTF
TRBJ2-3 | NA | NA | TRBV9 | TGTGCCAGCAGCGTAGGTAGTAAGAGTACTGCCACAGATACGCAGTATTTT | CASSVGSKSTATDTQYF
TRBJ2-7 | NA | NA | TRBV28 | TGTGCCAGCAGTTATATAACCTACGAGCAGTACTTC | CASSYITYEQYF
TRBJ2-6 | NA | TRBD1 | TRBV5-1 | TGCGCCAGCAGCTTGGTAAGGGGGCCCGGGGCCAACGTCCTGACTTTC | CASSLVRGPGANVLTF
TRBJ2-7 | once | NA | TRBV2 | TGTGCCAGCAGTGAAATTTGGGGCCCCTACGAGCAGTACTTC | CASSEIWGPYEQYF
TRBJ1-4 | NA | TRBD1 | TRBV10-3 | TGTGCCATCAGCCCCGGGACAGGGGATAATGAAAAACTGTTTTTT | CAISPGTGDNEKLFF
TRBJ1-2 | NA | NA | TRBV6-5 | TGTGCCAGCAGTTACTCTTGGGGGGGTTATGGCTACACCTTC | CASSYSWGGYGYTF
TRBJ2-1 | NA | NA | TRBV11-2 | TGTGCCAGCAGCCGCTCCGTTGAGGTCCATGAGCAGTTCTTC | CASSRSVEVHEQFF
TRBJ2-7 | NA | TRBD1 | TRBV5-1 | TGCGCCAGCAGCTTGGCCGTACAGGGGGTCTACGAGCAGTACTTC | CASSLAVQGVYEQYF
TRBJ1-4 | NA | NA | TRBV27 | TGTGCCAGCAGTTCTGTCGGAGAAAAACTGTTTTTT | CASSSVGEKLFF
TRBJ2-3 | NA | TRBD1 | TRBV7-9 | TGTGCCAGCAGCTCGACAGGGGGCCACACAGATACGCAGTATTTT | CASSSTGGHTDTQYF
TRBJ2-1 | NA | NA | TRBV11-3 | TGTGCCAGCAGCTTAGGTCGGCGGGATGGGACCTACAATGAGCAGTTCTTC | CASSLGRRDGTYNEQFF
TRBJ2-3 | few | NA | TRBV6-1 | TGTGCCAGCAGTGCCAGAGCGGCCTCTAGCACAGATACGCAGTATTTT | CASSARAASSTDTQYF
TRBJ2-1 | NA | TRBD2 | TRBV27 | TGTGCCAGCAGTTTATGGCTAGCGGCATACAATGAGCAGTTCTTC | CASSLWLAAYNEQFF
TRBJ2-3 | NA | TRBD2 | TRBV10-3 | TGTGCCATCAGTGATCCGTCGGGAGGGACAGATACGCAGTATTTT | CAISDPSGGTDTQYF
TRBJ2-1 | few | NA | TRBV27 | TGTGCCAGCAGTTTATTGCGGCTAGTTGGGACCAATGAGCAGTTCTTC | CASSLLRLVGTNEQFF
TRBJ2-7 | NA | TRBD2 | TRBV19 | TGTGCCAGTAGTAACCCAGCGGGAGTTTCCCACGAGCAGTACTTC | CASSNPAGVSHEQYF
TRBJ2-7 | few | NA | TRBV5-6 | TGTGCCAGCAGCTTCCGGTCCAGGGCCTACGAGCAGTACTTC | CASSFRSRAYEQYF
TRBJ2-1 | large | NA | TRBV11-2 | TGTGCCAGCAGCTCCCCGATCAACTACAATGAGCAGTTCTTC | CASSSPINYNEQFF
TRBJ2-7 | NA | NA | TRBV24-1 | TGTGCCACCAGTGACCCCCCCCAGGGGAACGAGCAGTACTTC | CATSDPPQGNEQYF
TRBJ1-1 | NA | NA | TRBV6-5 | TGTGCCAGCAGTTCGGAGGTCAGGGCCCGGAACACTGAAGCTTTCTTT | CASSSEVRARNTEAFF
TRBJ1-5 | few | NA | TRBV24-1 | TGTGCCACCAGTGACTCCCAGGGGTATCAGCCCCAGCATTTT | CATSDSQGYQPQHF
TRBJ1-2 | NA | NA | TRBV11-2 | TGTGCCAGCAGCTTAACAAGGGACTCTGGCTACACCTTC | CASSLTRDSGYTF
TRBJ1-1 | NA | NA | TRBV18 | TGTGCCAGCTCACCACAGGGGTTTGGGAACACTGAAGCTTTCTTT | CASSPQGFGNTEAFF
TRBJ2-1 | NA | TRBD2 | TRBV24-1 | TGTGCCACCTGGCCGACTAGCGGGGACCCCGCCCCGTCCAATGAGCAGTTCTTC | CATWPTSGDPAPSNEQFF
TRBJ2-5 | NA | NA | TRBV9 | TGTGCCAGCAGCGTAGTAGGTAGCGCGAAAGAGACCCAGTACTTC | CASSVVGSAKETQYF
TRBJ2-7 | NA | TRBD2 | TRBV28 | TGTGCCAGCAGTGACCCGACTAGCGCTTCTACCTACGAGCAGTACTTC | CASSDPTSASTYEQYF
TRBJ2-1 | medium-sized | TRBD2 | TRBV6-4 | TGTGCCAGCAGCCGTCTGGCGGGAGACTACAATGAGCAGTTCTTC | CASSRLAGDYNEQFF
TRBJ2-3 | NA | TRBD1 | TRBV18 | TGTGCCAGCTCACCGACGCTACAGGGGTTAGGCACAGATACGCAGTATTTT | CASSPTLQGLGTDTQYF
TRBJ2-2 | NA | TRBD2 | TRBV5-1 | TGCGCCAGCGTACCGAGCGGGAGCTGGAGCGGGGAGCTGTTTTTT | CASVPSGSWSGELFF
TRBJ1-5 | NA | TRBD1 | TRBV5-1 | TGCGCCAGCAGCTCACAGGGGGGGGAGAATCAGCCCCAGCATTTT | CASSSQGGENQPQHF
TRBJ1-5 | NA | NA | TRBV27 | TGTGCCAGCAGTCCCTACCTCGCAGGCGGTCTCAATCAGCCCCAGCATTTT | CASSPYLAGGLNQPQHF
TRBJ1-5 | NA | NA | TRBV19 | TGTGCCAGTAGCCGAGTTGGGGGGGCCCAGCCCCAGCATTTT | CASSRVGGAQPQHF
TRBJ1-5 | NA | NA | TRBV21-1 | TGTGCCAGCACCATATCCGGGCCGATAGCAAATCAGCCCCAGCATTTT | CASTISGPIANQPQHF
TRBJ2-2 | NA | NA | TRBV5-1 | TGCGCCAGCAGTTTATCCGGGCCACTGGAGGGAGAGCTGTTTTTT | CASSLSGPLEGELFF
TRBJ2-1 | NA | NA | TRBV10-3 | TGTGCCATCAAGGCGGGATCGGGTAATGAGCAGTTCTTC | CAIKAGSGNEQFF
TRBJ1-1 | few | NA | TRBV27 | TGTGCCAGCAGTTCAGACAGGTCTCCGAACACTGAAGCTTTCTTT | CASSSDRSPNTEAFF
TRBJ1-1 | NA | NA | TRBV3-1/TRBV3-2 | TGTGCCAGCAGCCAAGTAGGTCGGGGTGGCACTGAAGCTTTCTTT | CASSQVGRGGTEAFF
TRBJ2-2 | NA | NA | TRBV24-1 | TGTGCCACCAGTGAAACCTTCCGGGGGCGTACCGGGGAGCTGTTTTTT | CATSETFRGRTGELFF
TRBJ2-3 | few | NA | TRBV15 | TGTGCCACCAGCAGAGGTATTTCGGATACGCAGTATTTT | CATSRGISDTQYF
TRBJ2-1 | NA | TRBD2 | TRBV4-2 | TGTGCCAGCAGCACCTCTAGCGGGAGGGCTGATAATGAGCAGTTCTTC | CASSTSSGRADNEQFF
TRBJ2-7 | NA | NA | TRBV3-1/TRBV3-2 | TGTGCCAGCAGCCTATCGTCCTCCTACGAGCAGTACTTC | CASSLSSSYEQYF
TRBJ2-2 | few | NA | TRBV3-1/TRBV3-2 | TGTGCCAGCAGCCGACTGAACACCGGGGAGCTGTTTTTT | CASSRLNTGELFF
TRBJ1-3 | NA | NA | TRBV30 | TGTGCCTGGAGTTTAAACCCTGGGGCTGGAAACACCATATATTTT | CAWSLNPGAGNTIYF
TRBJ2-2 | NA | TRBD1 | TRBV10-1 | TGCGCCACGGGACAGGGGTCGACCGGGGAGCTGTTTTTT | CATGQGSTGELFF
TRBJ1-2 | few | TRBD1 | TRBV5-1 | TGCGCCAGCAGCTTTCATAGGACAGGGACTGACTATGGCTACACCTTC | CASSFHRTGTDYGYTF
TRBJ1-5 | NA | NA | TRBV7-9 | TGTGCCAGCGGACCCAATCAGCCCCAGCATTTT | CASGPNQPQHF
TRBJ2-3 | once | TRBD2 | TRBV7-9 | TGTGCCAGCAGCTTAGAGAGGGGCGGGAGTGCGAATACGCAGTATTTT | CASSLERGGSANTQYF
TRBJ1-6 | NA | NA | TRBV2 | TGTGCCAGCAAAGTCGGAGGGTCTCATAATTCACCCCTCCACTTT | CASKVGGSHNSPLHF
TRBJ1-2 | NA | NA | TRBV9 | TGTGCCAGCAGCGTAGACAGGAACTATGGCTACACCTTC | CASSVDRNYGYTF
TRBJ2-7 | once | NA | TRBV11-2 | TGTGCCAGCAGCCCCACCGGTAGCGGCTCCTGGGACGAGCAGTACTTC | CASSPTGSGSWDEQYF
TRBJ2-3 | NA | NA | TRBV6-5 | TGTGCCAGCAGTTACGAAAGAGCGGTAGGCACAGATACGCAGTATTTT | CASSYERAVGTDTQYF